Shown below are 21 T cell receptor beta chains from a single sample sequenced in a study of identical twins. TCRdb re-analysed the 5' RACE reads in MiXCR, keeping a single row per CDR3 protein. Of around 220,000 distinct CDR3 sequences listed, 11% to 15% are singletons. The sample taken for sequencing was memory (CD45RO+) T cells sorted from blood. The source is a young woman in good health.

This clonotype was seen only a few times. This rearrangement joins TRBV20-1 to TRBJ2-3; no clear D gene. CDR1 and CDR2 from the germline V gene are DFQATT and SNEGSKA (reference sequence). V lost 4 bases and J lost 2, with 13 bases in between. The CDR3 covers 14 residues. CDR3 protein: CSATGQVPTDTQYF. CDR3 coding DNA: TGCAGTGCTACCGGGCAGGTTCCCACAGATACGCAGTATTTT.

This clonotype was recorded a few times. The rearrangement joins TRBV7-9 to TRBJ2-3; D possibly matches TRBD1 or TRBD2 (5 bases each). This CDR3 comprises 15 residues. Trimming left V 1 base short and J 6 bases short, with 14 bases between. The germline V gene encodes CDR1 SEHNR and CDR2 FQNEAQ (reference sequence). The CDR3 coding sequence is TGTGCCAGCAGCTTAGTGTGGGACCAGAAGGATACGCAGTATTTT. This gives the protein CASSLVWDQKDTQYF.

This clonotype was found a few times. V usage is TRBV5-5 and J usage is TRBJ2-2; D may be TRBD1 (6 bases). From germline, CDR1 is SGHKS and CDR2 YYEKEE (reference sequence). CDR3 length: 15 residues. V was pared by 7 bases and J by 1 base, with 14 bases between. The CDR3 DNA sequence: TGTGCCAGCGGTGTGTTGGGACAGAACACCGGGGAGCTGTTTTTT. This codes for CASGVLGQNTGELFF.

This clonotype appeared a few times. The V call is TRBV4-3, the J call TRBJ2-7; D possibly corresponds to TRBD2 (6 bases). Trimming took off 3 bases at V and 7 bases at J, with 16 bases between the two ends. The germline gives CDR1 LGHNA, CDR2 YSLEER. This CDR3 has 14 residues. Written as DNA, the CDR3 is TGCGCCAGCAGCCAGTTGTGGGAGGCGGGAGAGCAGTACTTC. It codes for CASSQLWEAGEQYF.

This clonotype appeared a few times. The chain joins TRBV2 to TRBJ2-5, with D possibly being TRBD1 (5 bases). Germline CDR1 and CDR2: SNHLY and FYNNEI. This CDR3 is 14 amino acids long. V was shortened by 2 bases and J by 3 bases, with 10 bases between the two germline ends. The CDR3, as DNA: TGTGCCAGCAGTGAATCTGCAGGGAAAGAGACCCAGTACTTC. Translated: CASSESAGKETQYF.

This sequence joins TRBV5-1 and TRBJ2-7; D remains unclear. Germline V gene data show CDR1 as SGHRS and CDR2 as YFSETQ. The V end was cut by 2 bases, the J end by 2 bases, with 11 bases between. The CDR3 runs to 14 residues. CDR3 sequence: CASSFAEPTYEQYF. Written as DNA, the CDR3 is TGCGCCAGCAGCTTCGCGGAGCCAACCTACGAGCAGTACTTC. Using reference TRBV5-1 and TRBJ2-7 for the parts outside the CDR3, the full variable domain is KAGVTQTPRYLIKTRGQQVTLSCSPISGHRSVSWYQQTPGQGLQFLFEYFSETQRNKGNFPGRFSGRQFSNSRSEMNVSTLELGDSALYLCASSFAEPTYEQYFGPGTRLTVT.

This CDR3 is CASSLKGDEQFF. The CDR3 coding sequence is TGTGCCAGCAGTTTAAAGGGAGATGAGCAGTTCTTC. The V call is TRBV12-3 or TRBV12-4, the J call TRBJ2-1, with D tentatively TRBD2 (5 bases). V was shortened by 2 bases and J by 8 bases, with 7 bases between the two germline ends. The CDR3 is made up of 12 amino acids.

This clonotype was seen once. This chain's CDR3 is CAWSVRQSYEQYF. The CDR3 DNA sequence: TGTGCCTGGAGTGTACGCCAATCTTACGAGCAGTACTTC. The chain employs TRBV30 and TRBJ2-7; unclear D gene. Germline-derived CDR1 and CDR2 are GTSNPN and SVGIG (reference sequence). V was shortened by 0 bases and J by 4 bases, with 10 bases between the two germline ends. The CDR3 loop spans 13 amino acids.

This clonotype was seen only a few times. This sequence joins TRBV29-1 and TRBJ2-1; D is unresolved. CDR1 and CDR2 from the germline V gene are SQVTM and ANQGSEA. Between the trimmed V and J ends, which lost 3 bases and 0 bases, there was a span of 9 bases. The CDR3 length is 14 residues. The CDR3 loop is CSVDRQSSYNEQFF. The DNA of the CDR3 is TGCAGCGTTGATCGGCAGAGCTCCTACAATGAGCAGTTCTTC.

The sample holds a few counts of this clonotype. DNA of the CDR3: TGCAGTGCTAGAGATCCACTCGTCTATGAGCAGTTCTTC. It translates to CSARDPLVYEQFF. The chain joins TRBV20-1 to TRBJ2-1; the D is unclear. Germline assignment: CDR1 DFQATT and CDR2 SNEGSKA (reference sequence). The CDR3 is 13 residues long. V gave up 0 bases and J gave up 8 bases, with 11 bases separating them.

This rearrangement joins TRBV10-1 to TRBJ1-3; unclear D gene. The V end was cut by 5 bases, the J end by 1 base, with 6 bases between. The CDR3 totals 13 residues. Germline V gene data show CDR1 as WNHNN and CDR2 as SYGVQD (reference sequence). This CDR3 reads CASSSASGNTIYF. CDR3 coding DNA: TGCGCCAGCAGTTCTGCTTCTGGAAACACCATATATTTT.

This clonotype appeared a few times. The rearrangement uses TRBV6-1 and TRBJ1-2; tentatively, D is TRBD1 (5 bases). V dropped 4 bases and J dropped 0 bases, with 15 bases sitting between them. This CDR3 spans 16 amino acids. Germline CDR1 MNHNS, CDR2 SASEGT. The CDR3 sequence: CASSALRDASNYGYTF. In nucleotides, the CDR3 is TGTGCCAGCAGTGCCCTGCGGGACGCTTCTAACTATGGCTACACCTTC.

This clonotype was detected a few times. The J gene is TRBJ2-2, the V gene TRBV7-8; maybe TRBD2 (6 bases). Germline assignment: CDR1 SGHVS and CDR2 FQNEAQ. The length of the CDR3 is 17 residues. With 0 bases removed from V and 4 bases from J, the gap between germline ends came to 15 bases. The CDR3: CASSLARRVSVTGELFF. Here the CDR3 DNA reads TGTGCCAGCAGCTTAGCGAGGAGGGTATCAGTCACCGGGGAGCTGTTTTTT.

The chain has TRBV20-1 and TRBJ2-3; tentatively, D is TRBD1 or TRBD2 (5 bases each). Germline CDR1 DFQATT, CDR2 SNEGSKA (reference sequence). CDR3 size: 16 residues. V shed 5 bases and J shed 0 bases, with 18 bases lying between them. The CDR3 sequence is CSAPPRAAASTDTQYF. The CDR3, as DNA: TGCAGTGCTCCCCCCAGGGCAGCGGCGAGCACAGATACGCAGTATTTT.

This clonotype was counted a few times. V gene TRBV20-1 combines with J gene TRBJ2-1; D is perhaps TRBD1 (6 bases). The V end was cut by 8 bases, the J end by 4 bases, with 21 bases between. CDR1 DFQATT and CDR2 SNEGSKA come from the germline V gene (reference sequence). CDR3 size: 15 residues. The CDR3 DNA reads as TGCAGTCCAAAAGAGGTGTCCAGGGGATACAATGAGCAGTTCTTC. Translating gives CSPKEVSRGYNEQFF.

The rearrangement joins TRBV18 to TRBJ2-5; 8 bases map to TRBD2. Germline CDR1 KGHSH, CDR2 LQKENI. The CDR3 totals 17 residues. V trimming: 3 bases; J trimming: 1 base; junction bases outside the gene matches: 10. The CDR3 DNA sequence: TGTGCCAGCTCACCCCGACTGCGCGGGAGGAGCCAAGAGACCCAGTACTTC. It specifies CASSPRLRGRSQETQYF.

The chain combines TRBV7-3 with TRBJ1-1, with D possibly matching TRBD1 (5 bases). The germline gives CDR1 SGHTA, CDR2 FQGTGA. The CDR3 is 14 amino acids. Trimming took off 2 bases at V and 3 bases at J, with 10 bases between the two ends. CDR3 coding DNA: TGTGCCAGCAGCTTAGGGGCAGAGTACACTGAAGCTTTCTTT. This codes for CASSLGAEYTEAFF.

The chain carries TRBV7-9 and TRBJ2-7; weak D call: TRBD1 (5 bases). The V and J ends lost 10 bases and 0 bases respectively, with 13 bases between them. CDR3 length equals 13 residues. The V gene's germline CDR1 is SEHNR and CDR2 FQNEAQ (reference sequence). CDR3 DNA: TGTGCCATGGGCTCCGGACACTCCTACGAGCAGTACTTC. It encodes CAMGSGHSYEQYF.

This clonotype was counted at least ten times. The chain employs TRBV5-1 and TRBJ2-2; the match to TRBD1 covers 11 bases. The germline gives CDR1 SGHRS, CDR2 YFSETQ. The CDR3 loop spans 16 amino acids. Trimming removed 3 bases from V and 1 base from J; junction bases left unmatched: 2. Here the CDR3 DNA reads TGCGCCAGCAGCTGGACAGGGGGCCGGAACACCGGGGAGCTGTTTTTT. Translating gives CASSWTGGRNTGELFF.

A word on this clonotype: This CDR3 fails to terminate in the conserved phenylalanine or tryptophan, so it likely reflects a read error. The gene calls are TRBV12-3 or TRBV12-4 and TRBJ2-1; 7 nucleotides agree with TRBD1. The V gene end was trimmed by 6 bases and the J gene end by 1 base; junction bases not matched to a gene: 6. This CDR3 is 15 amino acids long. DNA for the CDR3: TGTGCCAGCAGCGAGGGGGCCAATTCCTACAATGAGCAGTTCTTA. Protein: CASSEGANSYNEQFL.

The chain employs TRBV20-1 and TRBJ1-2, with D maybe TRBD1 (5 bases). V gave up 5 bases and J gave up 7 bases, with 11 bases separating them. Germline-derived CDR1 and CDR2 are DFQATT and SNEGSKA (reference sequence). CDR3 length equals 11 residues. CDR3: CSAQGFGGYTF. The CDR3 bases are TGCAGTGCTCAGGGCTTCGGTGGCTACACCTTC.